This TCR beta chain was captured in a study of control samples from healthy donors and cancer patients (dated by TCRdb to 2018 to 2021). Remarks on this clone: Its antigen is currently not known. No quality values exist for individual bases; no much larger clone is one base distant.

Library creation used the immunoSEQ multiplex PCR assay. TCRdb carries this immuneACCESS record with in-frame sequences only. Its versions omit some clonotypes, under half of them owing to an unresolved V gene in the studies checked, with the rest unexplained. The table for this sample lists approximately 100,000 clones; 80% to 90% of them were counted only once. The ten largest clonotypes hold 7.5% to 10% of the sample. Inclusive of the bounding cysteine and phenylalanine, the CDR3 is 15 residues long. Of the read, only the CDR3 DNA is kept; its 45 bases are in frame from base 1. The germline V gene encodes CDR1 KGHSH and CDR2 LQKENI. From V the trimming removes 2 bases and from J it removes 6 bases, while the gene matches leave 5 bases of the junction unaccounted for.

Sequenced: blood. The clonotype comes from a young man in good health. The receptor chain draws on TRBV18 and TRBJ2-1, and TRBD2 aligns with 9 junction nucleotides. For the CDR3, the sequence is CASSPKRGDINEQFF. The DNA reads TGTGCCAGCTCACCAAAGCGGGGGGACATCAATGAGCAGTTCTTC.